The present TCR beta chain was sequenced within a study of regulatory T cells in long-lasting Graves disease. Findings of the study overall: Relative to new patients (roughly 950), persistent patients exhibited greater sharing of public clonotypes (around 2,800). Among samples with persistent disease, TRBV28, TRBJ1-2 and TRBJ2-5 were favored.

This clonotype was counted ten times or more. Its antigen is as yet unknown. The time point here: persistent/refractory GD, antithyroid drugs over 5 years with positive TRAb. Isolated PBMC RNA provided the starting material for the TCR library. A blood draw put 8.5 to 10 milliliters of peripheral blood into EDTA tubes. For TCR beta, libraries came from iRepertoire HTBI primers and Arm-PCR of CDR3 regions. TCRdb re-analysed the multiplex PCR reads in MiXCR, keeping a single row per CDR3 protein. The top ten hold 29% of the sample, which has about 340,000 distinct CDR3 sequences, about 20% seen once. The CDR3 consists of 13 residues. With 0 bases removed from V and 10 bases from J, the gap between germline ends came to 12 bases. Per the germline V gene, CDR1 is SQVTM and CDR2 is ANQGSEA.

The source material was peripheral blood mononuclear cells (PBMCs), sampled when the disease was refractory, from a patient treated with antithyroid drugs. The sequence derives from a female donor with Graves disease. The V gene is TRBV29-1, the J gene TRBJ1-4, with D perhaps matching TRBD1 (6 bases). The CDR3 region is CSVEDRVTGKLFF. The CDR3 region has the DNA TGCAGCGTTGAAGATCGGGTGACAGGAAAACTGTTTTTT.